The T cell receptor beta chain under discussion was sequenced for a study of T cell responses to AZD1222 COVID-19 vaccine (TCRdb year 2021). Background for the entire study: Because spike-specific TCR depth and breadth did not differ between the two schedules, AZD1222 recipients who got a second dose at roughly 4 weeks were pooled with those who got a second dose at roughly 12 weeks. TCR sequencing covered 233 trial participants: 200 to 220 given two doses of AZD1222 and approximately 26 given two doses of MenACWY control vaccine. Trial participants were enrolled by age into subgroups of 18-55, 56-69 and 70-plus years, and approximately 150, 30 and 60 TCR-sequenced participants, respectively, were included in these subgroups.

As for this clone: The target of this receptor is not known. Nothing much larger sits one base from this clone, and base qualities are not available.

General conclusions and limits of the study: Conclusions about previously exposed vaccinees are limited because only five to seven AZD1222 recipients were SARS-CoV-2 seropositive at baseline. After two AZD1222 doses, spike-specific TCR breadth and depth were significantly higher than at day 0 and than in MenACWY recipients. Participants were mostly white British, with more females than males. The authors suggested clonal diversity may have been underestimated. The vaccine-associated CD4 TCRs covered the entire spike protein, and the dominant responses fell in regions 160-218 and 743-854. The 56-69-year group was small, and its depth increase did not reach significance, likely because of low power. Reportedly, close to half of the unique spike-specific TCRs recognized epitopes lying outside the regions that are mutated in the B.1.351 and B.1.1.7 variants. No day 14 peak-response samples were available, so repertoires were characterized only after the peak T cell response.

The CDR3 regions of human TCRbeta chains were analyzed by immunosequencing. The paper's data handling went like this. Repertoire TCRs were matched against a reference library of SARS-CoV-2-specific TCRs generated with the MIRA antigen-specificity platform. Breadth was defined as the fraction of unique TCRs that were SARS-CoV-2-associated, and depth was defined as the fraction of total T cells that were SARS-CoV-2-associated. Each spike-specific TCR was assigned to its reactive spike region and to a CD4 or CD8 class using the MIRA data. Log10-transformed breadth and depth values were compared by one-way ANOVA with Sidak's multiple comparisons tests. The immuneACCESS repertoire file appears here via TCRdb, limited to in-frame rearrangements. These files lack a portion of the clones; in checked studies, under half of the deficit traces to unresolved V genes, and the cause of the others is not known. The V and J calls and clone size come from that table; D and trimming were worked out from the DNA. The sample records under 200,000 clones, 90% to 95% of which are singletons. 0.64% of the sample is in the top ten clones.

In light of the paper, this sample's time point label describes: baseline before first vaccination. Vaccinee samples came from UK trials COV001 and COV002, including a single-blind randomized controlled phase 2/3 trial of AZD1222 (ChAdOx1 nCoV-19) in healthy adults. Trial participant PBMC samples were collected at day 0 and day 28 after the second dose for TCRbeta chain sequencing. This receptor was taken from an adult in good health. The source was peripheral blood, collected on day 0 of AZD1222 vaccination.

This receptor has the CDR3 CASSLVAGALGNTIYF. The sequence in DNA is TGTGCCAGCAGCTTGGTGGCGGGGGCCTTGGGAAACACCATATATTTT. Recombination joined TRBV5-5 with TRBJ1-3; the D segment could be TRBD1, given 6 matching bases. CDR1 SGHKS and CDR2 YYEKEE were looked up in the germline V gene (reference sequence). Trimming removed 0 bases from V and 4 bases from J, leaving 14 bases between the germline ends. The CDR3, from cysteine to phenylalanine, totals 16 residues. Just the 48-base CDR3 DNA is kept, in frame starting at base 1.